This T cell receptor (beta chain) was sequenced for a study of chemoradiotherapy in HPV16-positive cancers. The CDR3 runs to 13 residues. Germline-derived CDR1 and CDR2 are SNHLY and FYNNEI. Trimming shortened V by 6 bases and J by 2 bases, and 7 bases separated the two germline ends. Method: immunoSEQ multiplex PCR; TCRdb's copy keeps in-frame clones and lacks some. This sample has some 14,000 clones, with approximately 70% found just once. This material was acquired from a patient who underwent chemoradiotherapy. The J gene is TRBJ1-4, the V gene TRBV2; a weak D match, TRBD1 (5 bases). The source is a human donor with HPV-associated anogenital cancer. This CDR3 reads CASSGGTNEKLFF. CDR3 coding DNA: TGTGCCAGCAGCGGGGGGACTAATGAAAAACTGTTTTTT.